A selection of T cell receptor beta chains follows, all from one sample in a study of somatic mutations in cytotoxic T cells in rheumatoid arthritis. Data came from immunoSEQ multiplex PCR; TCRdb stores just in-frame clones and leaves some out. The repertoire holds 13,000 or so clones, around 80% seen once, with 29% in the top ten. What was sequenced was CD8+ T cells sorted from blood. These receptor sequences come from an adult with rheumatoid arthritis. Each CDR3 is given with its conserved first and last residue. A D gene is named only where the DNA matches it firmly. Size is omitted from some rows. Given values are once, few, many or a class for expanded clones.

D	V	size	J	DNA	CDR3
.	TRBV7-9	once	TRBJ1-3	TGTGCCAGCACGCAAGGGGGAATGGGAAACACCATATATTTT	CASTQGGMGNTIYF
.	TRBV28	once	TRBJ1-3	TGTGCCAGCGGCCCTGTGGGGGGCGCGAGAGGAAACACCATATATTTT	CASGPVGGARGNTIYF
.	TRBV14	.	TRBJ2-2	TGTGCCAGCAGACCCTCCCTTCTAAGTACCGGGGAGCTGTTTTTT	CASRPSLLSTGELFF
TRBD2	TRBV6-4	.	TRBJ2-2	TGTGCCAGCAGTGACTCACTAGCGGGAGCCGGGGAGCTGTTTTTT	CASSDSLAGAGELFF
.	TRBV29-1	once	TRBJ2-1	TGCAGCGTGAGGGAACAGGACAATGAGCAGTTCTTC	CSVREQDNEQFF
.	TRBV14	few	TRBJ2-1	TGTGCCAGCAGCCAAGTAATGGGCAATGAGCAGTTCTTC	CASSQVMGNEQFF
TRBD2	TRBV6-5	few	TRBJ2-7	TGTGCCAGCAGTTATAGCGGGAGCCGCTACGAGCAGTACTTC	CASSYSGSRYEQYF
.	TRBV2	.	TRBJ2-1	TGTGCCAGCAGTGAAGCGATTCTTCGGGGGGCGAGATTTGATGAGCAGTTCTTC	CASSEAILRGARFDEQFF
.	TRBV10-3	few	TRBJ1-2	TGTGCCATCTTTAACGATGCTTCGGTCTATGGCTACACCTTC	CAIFNDASVYGYTF
.	TRBV27	few	TRBJ2-7	TGTGCCAGCAGTTTACTAGACTCCCTTGGGGCCGAGCAGTACTTC	CASSLLDSLGAEQYF
.	TRBV19	few	TRBJ2-3	TGTGCCAGTCACCTTCCGGGGTCAGATACGCAGTATTTT	CASHLPGSDTQYF
.	TRBV4-2	.	TRBJ1-3	TGTGCCAGCAGCCCCCTTCAAGTCTCTGGAAACACCATATATTTT	CASSPLQVSGNTIYF
.	TRBV7-9	once	TRBJ2-7	TGTGCCAGCAGCAAAAGCCGGTTAAACCCGAAAACGAGCTCCTACGAGCAGTACTTC	CASSKSRLNPKTSSYEQYF
.	TRBV7-8	.	TRBJ1-1	TGTGCCAGCAGCTTAGCGTCATGGGGTAATAGGATGAACACTGAAGCTTTCTTT	CASSLASWGNRMNTEAFF
.	TRBV6-1	.	TRBJ2-1	TGTGCCAGCAATTTGCGTGAGCAGTTCTTC	CASNLREQFF
.	TRBV28	.	TRBJ2-2	TGTGCCAGCAGCCCGGAAGGGGAGCTGTTTTTT	CASSPEGELFF
.	TRBV6-1	.	TRBJ2-3	TGTGCCAGCAGTGAAGCGTCATGGGAAGGAGATACGCAGTATTTT	CASSEASWEGDTQYF
.	TRBV5-1	.	TRBJ1-1	TGCGCCAGCAGACCCTACACAGGGAACACTGAAGCTTTCTTT	CASRPYTGNTEAFF
.	TRBV5-4	.	TRBJ1-2	TGTGCCGCTGACCTCGGGGGGGATGGCTACACCTTC	CAADLGGDGYTF
TRBD2	TRBV5-8	.	TRBJ2-1	TGTGCCAGCAGCTTGGTAGCGGGAGATAGGAATGAGCAGTTCTTC	CASSLVAGDRNEQFF
.	TRBV28	.	TRBJ2-7	TGTGCCAGCCAGATAGGGGACTGGGAATACGAGCAGTACTTC	CASQIGDWEYEQYF
.	TRBV10-3	.	TRBJ2-7	TGTGCCATTTCCGGGACATCCTCCTACGAGCAGTACTTC	CAISGTSSYEQYF
.	TRBV4-1	.	TRBJ1-1	TGCGCCAGCAGCCAAGAGGGGGGAGCCACTGAAGCTTTCTTT	CASSQEGGATEAFF
TRBD1	TRBV28	.	TRBJ1-2	TGTGCCAGCAGTTACCGGGACAGGGAATATGGCTACACCTTC	CASSYRDREYGYTF
TRBD1	TRBV7-2	.	TRBJ2-5	TGTGCCAGCAGCTTAATTCTAGGGGACAGGGGGTGGGAGACCCAGTACTTC	CASSLILGDRGWETQYF
.	TRBV5-6	.	TRBJ1-4	TGTGCCAGCAGCTTGATAGCAACTAATGAAAAACTGTTTTTT	CASSLIATNEKLFF
TRBD2	TRBV27	.	TRBJ2-7	TGTGCCAGCAATAGTAGGACTAGCACCACGCCCTACGAGCAGTACTTC	CASNSRTSTTPYEQYF
.	TRBV5-1	.	TRBJ1-2	TGCGCCAGCTCCCCTAACGTGGCGAACTATGGCTACACCTTC	CASSPNVANYGYTF
.	TRBV28	.	TRBJ2-2	TGTGCCAGCAGTTTATTGGAGACGAACACCGGGGAGCTGTTTTTT	CASSLLETNTGELFF
TRBD2	TRBV2	.	TRBJ2-2	TGTGCCAGCAGTGAAGCGCGAGAAAGCGGGAGAGGCTTTGGGGAGCTGTTTTTT	CASSEARESGRGFGELFF
.	TRBV28	.	TRBJ1-5	TGTGCCAGCAGCTTCGCCCCCCAGCCCCAGCATTTT	CASSFAPQPQHF
TRBD1	TRBV14	.	TRBJ2-7	TGTGCCAGCAGCTTACACCCGGGACAGGGGCAATACGAGCAGTACTTC	CASSLHPGQGQYEQYF
.	TRBV9	few	TRBJ1-6	TGTGCCAGCAGCGCCCAGGGTAGTGGTTCACCCCTCCACTTT	CASSAQGSGSPLHF
.	TRBV7-9	.	TRBJ1-3	TGTGCCAGCAGCCCAGACATTACTGGAAACACCATATATTTT	CASSPDITGNTIYF
.	TRBV4-1	once	TRBJ1-1	TGCGCCAGCAGCCAAGGTTCAACAGGAACGACTAGGGAAGCTTTCTTT	CASSQGSTGTTREAFF
.	TRBV27	once	TRBJ2-7	TGTGCCAGCAGTCCCGCGGGGGAGCAGTACTTC	CASSPAGEQYF
.	TRBV19	.	TRBJ2-7	TGTGCCAGTAGTATAAATAGCGGCCTCAAGTACGAGCAGTACTTC	CASSINSGLKYEQYF
.	TRBV6-5	.	TRBJ1-1	TGTGCCAGCAGTTACTCAGGACAGTCTGAAGCTTTCTTT	CASSYSGQSEAFF
.	TRBV9	once	TRBJ1-1	TGTGCCAGCAGCGTAGTAGCTAACACTGAAGCTTTCTTT	CASSVVANTEAFF